This T cell receptor beta chain was found in a study of blood T cell repertoires in COVID-19. Study as a whole: Samples taken during acute and convalescent COVID-19 were collected in the United States, Italy and Spain. The cDNA or gDNA used as material had been derived from T cells, B-cell-depleted T cells, or PBMCs.

Only in-frame clones appear in the TCRdb table, and some are missing; sequencing was by immunoSEQ multiplex PCR. The sample holds about 130,000 clones, 79% seen once. Germline V gene lookup returns CDR1 MNHEY and CDR2 SVGEGT. CDR3 length: 14 amino acids. V dropped 5 bases and J dropped 6; count of bases not matched to a gene: 3. V and J are TRBV6-2 or TRBV6-3 and TRBJ2-3; 12 nucleotides align to TRBD2. Sequencing was done on a sample of peripheral blood. This TCR came from a man aged 40-49 years with active or convalescent COVID-19. The CDR3 DNA is TGTGCCAGCAGTCGACTAGCGGGAGCCGATACGCAGTATTTT. As protein: CASSRLAGADTQYF.